Listed here are 25 T cell receptor beta chains from one sample, sequenced in a study of blood T cells in healthy people across ages. Together with a sample-barcoded 5' primer, a J-beta primer mix was included in a second PCR lasting about 7 to 11 cycles. TCRdb redid the calling of the 5' RACE reads with MiXCR, one entry per CDR3 protein. In the table there are about 1,400,000 distinct CDR3 sequences, approximately 38% of which are singletons. The specimen was blood. The source is a woman under 30 in good health.

The chain joins TRBV5-1 to TRBJ2-1; 12 bases fit TRBD2. CDR3 length equals 17 residues. In germline, CDR1 is SGHRS, CDR2 YFSETQ. V lost 0 bases to trimming and J lost 8 bases; unmatched junction nucleotides: 9. In DNA form, the CDR3 reads TGCGCCAGCAGCTTGGTGACGCTAGCGGGAGGGTGGGATGAGCAGTTCTTC. Amino acids: CASSLVTLAGGWDEQFF.

This clonotype was picked up many times. The V gene is TRBV20-1, the J gene TRBJ2-7, with TRBD2 identical over 10 bases. Looked up from germline, CDR1 is DFQATT and CDR2 is SNEGSKA (reference sequence). V was pared by 7 bases and J by 0 bases, with 0 bases of the junction left unmatched. The CDR3 extends over 12 amino acids. This chain's CDR3 is CSGTSGSYEQYF. For the CDR3, the DNA is TGCAGTGGGACTAGCGGCTCCTACGAGCAGTACTTC.

J is TRBJ2-4 and V is TRBV5-5, with TRBD1 matching 9 bases. The end of the DNA is better explained by TRBJ2-7, so the J call may be wrong. Germline CDR1 and CDR2: SGHKS and YYEKEE (reference sequence). This CDR3 region has 14 residues. The CDR3 coding sequence is TGTGCCAGCAGCTTCGGACAGGGGTTCGACGAGCAGTACTTC. It translates to CASSFGQGFDEQYF.

In this sample, this clonotype turned up a few times. This chain links TRBV29-1 with TRBJ2-3; either TRBD1 or TRBD2 may fit D (5 bases each). CDR3 length: 13 amino acids. CDR1 is SQVTM and CDR2 is ANQGSEA in the germline V gene. V lost 4 bases and J lost 4, with 12 bases in between. This CDR3 is CSVGGGSPDTQYF. The CDR3 DNA follows: TGCAGCGTTGGGGGCGGGTCCCCAGATACGCAGTATTTT.

The genes are TRBV10-3 and TRBJ2-1, with D perhaps matching TRBD2 (5 bases). The DNA matches TRBJ2-7 better at its end, which makes the J call doubtful. The CDR3 runs 13 residues. The germline V gene encodes CDR1 ENHRY and CDR2 SYGVKD. The CDR3 loop is CAISDEAGNEQYF. DNA of the CDR3: TGTGCCATCAGTGATGAGGCGGGCAATGAGCAGTACTTC.

The CDR3 DNA reads as TGCGCCAGCAGTGAACGGCAGGGATCACGGACCGGGGAGCTGTTTTTT. It translates to CASSERQGSRTGELFF. The V and J genes are TRBV10-1 and TRBJ2-2, with a weak D call TRBD1 (5 bases). This CDR3 is built from 16 residues. The V end lost 3 bases, the J end lost 5 bases, and 16 bases lay between the germline ends. Germline-derived CDR1 and CDR2 are WNHNN and SYGVQD (reference sequence).

The chain combines TRBV10-3 with TRBJ2-3; D is possibly TRBD1 (6 bases). CDR3 length equals 12 residues. Germline V gene lookup returns CDR1 ENHRY and CDR2 SYGVKD. Trimming stripped 8 bases from V and 4 bases from J, with 10 bases between. The CDR3 sequence is CAISGVSDTQYF. Written as DNA, the CDR3 is TGTGCCATCTCAGGGGTTTCAGATACGCAGTATTTT.

This clonotype showed up just a few times. The chain links TRBV20-1 to TRBJ1-2, with TRBD1 matching 8 bases. Looked up from germline, CDR1 is DFQATT and CDR2 is SNEGSKA (reference sequence). The CDR3 is made up of 14 amino acids. The J segment lost 1 base and the V segment lost 3 bases, leaving 4 bases of the junction unmatched. The CDR3 nucleotides are TGCAGTGCTAGGAGGACAGGGATTAACTATGGCTACACCTTC. Its protein is CSARRTGINYGYTF.

The rearrangement uses TRBV6-5 and TRBJ2-3; 11 bases map to TRBD2. Unmatched junction bases numbered 19, after V lost 0 bases and J lost 8 bases. The CDR3 contains 20 residues. CDR1 MNHEY and CDR2 SVGAGI come from the germline V gene. CDR3 nucleotides: TGTGCCAGCAGTTACTCGTTGGGCCCCCCTAGCGGGAGGACCCAAGGTACGCAGTATTTT. This translates into CASSYSLGPPSGRTQGTQYF.

Comment on this clonotype: Sequence at one end of the junction differs from germline and may be a read error. The CDR3 nucleotides are TGTGCCAGTCGTGGGCAGGGGGCTGATGCTTTCTTT. This codes for CASRGQGADAFF. This chain uses TRBV6-6 with TRBJ1-1, with 8 positions matching TRBD1. Germline assignment: CDR1 MNHNY and CDR2 SVGAGI (reference sequence). CDR3 length: 12 amino acids.

The V and J genes are TRBV20-1 and TRBJ1-2; D perhaps matches TRBD1 (5 bases). Trimming removed 4 bases at V and 4 bases at J, with 13 bases between. CDR3 length equals 13 residues. Germline V gives CDR1 DFQATT, CDR2 SNEGSKA (reference sequence). This CDR3 is CSATTGSSYGYTF. The CDR3, as DNA: TGCAGTGCTACCACAGGTAGTTCCTATGGCTACACCTTC.

The chain recombines TRBV3-1 with TRBJ2-6, with 8 bases fitting TRBD1. Germline V lookup: CDR1 LGHDT, CDR2 YNNKEL (reference sequence). This CDR3 is built from 17 residues. V lost 1 base, J lost 0 bases, and 2 bases stayed unmatched. This CDR3 reads CASSQGQGRSGANVLTF. The CDR3 DNA reads as TGTGCCAGCAGCCAAGGACAGGGGCGCTCTGGGGCCAACGTCCTGACTTTC.

The chain employs TRBV12-3 or TRBV12-4 and TRBJ1-5, with unresolved D. Deletions cut 10 bases from V and 3 bases from J, with 16 bases between. The CDR3 has 14 amino acids. CDR3 nucleotide sequence: TGTGCCATCACGGAGGCAGGCACCAATCAGCCCCAGCATTTT. It yields the protein CAITEAGTNQPQHF.

The rearrangement uses TRBV15 and TRBJ1-4, with 7 bases fitting TRBD1. The junction had 6 bases not matched to a gene; V was cut back by 0 bases and J by 8 bases. Germline CDR1 is LNHNV and CDR2 is YYDKDF (reference sequence). The CDR3 is 15 residues long. Here the CDR3 reads CATSRDKGAREKLFF. CDR3 DNA: TGTGCCACCAGCAGAGATAAGGGGGCGAGGGAAAAACTGTTTTTT.

This clonotype was counted a single time. The V gene is TRBV20-1, the J gene TRBJ2-7, with TRBD1 matching 9 bases. This CDR3 has 15 residues. Germline V gives CDR1 DFQATT, CDR2 SNEGSKA (reference sequence). V was pared by 0 bases and J by 6 bases, with 9 bases of the junction left unmatched. The CDR3 nucleotides read TGCAGTGCTAGAGATCATAGACAGGGGGGAATCGAGCAGTACTTC. It translates to CSARDHRQGGIEQYF.

This chain uses TRBV28 with TRBJ2-7; D may correspond to TRBD1 or TRBD2 (6 bases each). This CDR3 comprises 16 residues. Per germline, CDR1 MDHEN and CDR2 SYDVKM. V shed 6 bases and J shed 0 bases, with 18 bases lying between them. CDR3 DNA sequence: TGTGCCAGCAGCCCAGGAGGGGGGCAAGGCTCCTACGAGCAGTACTTC. Its translation: CASSPGGGQGSYEQYF. Full variable domain (outside the CDR3, taken from reference TRBV28 and TRBJ2-7): DVKVTQSSRYLVKRTGEKVFLECVQDMDHENMFWYRQDPGLGLRLIYFSYDVKMKEKGDIPEGYSVSREKKERFSLILESASTNQTSMYLCASSPGGGQGSYEQYFGPGTRLTVT.

V and J are TRBV6-6 and TRBJ2-7; the match to TRBD2 covers 7 bases. The CDR3 consists of 16 residues. J lost 0 bases, V lost 2 bases, and 7 bases had no gene match. Germline V lookup: CDR1 MNHNY, CDR2 SVGAGI (reference sequence). CDR3 nucleotides: TGTGCCAGCAGTTACCGAACTAGCGCAAGCTCCTACGAGCAGTACTTC. Translated, it gives CASSYRTSASSYEQYF.

This clonotype was found once. V usage is TRBV9 and J usage is TRBJ2-3; 8 bases agree with TRBD2. The CDR3 covers 17 residues. With 5 bases clipped from V and 2 bases from J, the junction kept 13 bases outside the gene matches. CDR1 SGDLS and CDR2 YYNGEE come from the germline V gene. The CDR3 region has the DNA TGTGCCAGCAGTGCCTTCGGGGGGGCGGGGGACACAGATACGCAGTATTTT. Translation: CASSAFGGAGDTDTQYF.

In its sample, this clonotype was seen a few times. The genes are TRBV6-6 and TRBJ1-1; tentatively, D is TRBD1 (6 bases). Trimming took off 2 bases at V and 1 base at J, with 14 bases between the two ends. The germline V gene has CDR1 MNHNY and CDR2 SVGAGI (reference sequence). The CDR3 loop spans 16 amino acids. In DNA, the CDR3 is TGTGCCAGCAGTTACGTGACAGGAGACCCGAACACTGAAGCTTTCTTT. This codes for CASSYVTGDPNTEAFF.

This clonotype was detected once. Germline and junction disagree at one end, which may indicate a read error. The genes are TRBV12-3 or TRBV12-4 and TRBJ2-1, with 10 nucleotides matching TRBD2. The CDR3 runs 14 residues. CDR3 loop: CASTAGGTYNERFF. The CDR3 DNA sequence: TGTGCCAGCACAGCGGGGGGGACCTACAATGAGCGGTTCTTC.

V usage is TRBV28 and J usage is TRBJ2-1; D gene ambiguous. Germline assignment: CDR1 MDHEN and CDR2 SYDVKM. This CDR3 comprises 16 residues. V gave up 4 bases and J gave up 7 bases, with 20 bases separating them. CDR3 nucleotide sequence: TGTGCCAGCAGTTCCCCCGGTTCCCAGGTGGGGAATGAGCAGTTCTTC. Translation gives CASSSPGSQVGNEQFF. The full variable domain, with the rest looked up from reference TRBV28 and TRBJ2-1, is DVKVTQSSRYLVKRTGEKVFLECVQDMDHENMFWYRQDPGLGLRLIYFSYDVKMKEKGDIPEGYSVSREKKERFSLILESASTNQTSMYLCASSSPGSQVGNEQFFGPGTRLTVL.

This clonotype was counted a few times. The chain employs TRBV20-1 and TRBJ1-2, with D perhaps TRBD1 (5 bases). V shed 6 bases and J shed 8 bases, with 10 bases lying between them. Germline CDR1 and CDR2: DFQATT and SNEGSKA (reference sequence). This CDR3 is built from 10 residues. The CDR3 bases are TGCAGTGCAGGGGCCGACGGCTACACCTTC. It translates to CSAGADGYTF.

Only a few counts were recorded for this clonotype. The genes are TRBV29-1 and TRBJ2-3; 8 positions match TRBD2. V shed 6 bases, J shed 2 bases, and the junction held 10 bases outside the gene matches. This CDR3 has 15 amino acids. In germline, CDR1 is SQVTM, CDR2 ANQGSEA. This CDR3 is CSVRGLAGPTDTQYF. The DNA for the CDR3 is TGCAGCGTCCGAGGGCTAGCGGGCCCCACAGATACGCAGTATTTT.

This clonotype was observed a handful of times. The chain is built from TRBV6-1 and TRBJ1-2; D not certain. The CDR3 is made up of 9 amino acids. The V end lost 7 bases, the J end lost 6 bases, and 3 bases lay between the germline ends. Per the germline V gene, CDR1 is MNHNS and CDR2 is SASEGT. This CDR3 is CASKDGYTF. The CDR3 DNA reads as TGTGCCAGCAAGGATGGCTACACCTTC.

Regarding this clonotype: A much larger clone differs by one base, so this may be a read error. The chain links TRBV29-1 to TRBJ2-1, with D unclear. Between the trimmed V and J ends, which lost 3 bases and 6 bases, there was a span of 9 bases. The CDR3 extends over 12 amino acids. Germline assignment: CDR1 SQVTM and CDR2 ANQGSEA. Here the CDR3 reads CSVDRPSNEQFF. For the CDR3, the DNA is TGCAGCGTTGACCGGCCCTCCAATGAGCAGTTCTTC.